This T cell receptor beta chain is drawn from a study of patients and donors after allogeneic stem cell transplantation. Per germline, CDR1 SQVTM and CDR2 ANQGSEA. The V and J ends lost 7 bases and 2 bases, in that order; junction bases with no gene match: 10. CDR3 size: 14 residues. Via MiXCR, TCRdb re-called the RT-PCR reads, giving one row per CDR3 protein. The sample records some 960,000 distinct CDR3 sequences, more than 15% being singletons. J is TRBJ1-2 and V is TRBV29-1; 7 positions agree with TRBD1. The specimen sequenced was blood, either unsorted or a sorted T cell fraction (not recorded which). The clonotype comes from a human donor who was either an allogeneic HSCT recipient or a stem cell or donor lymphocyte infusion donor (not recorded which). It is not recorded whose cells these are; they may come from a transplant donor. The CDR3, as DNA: TGCAGCGCCCCTACAGGGGCGAAGAACTATGGCTACACCTTC. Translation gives CSAPTGAKNYGYTF.